This T cell receptor (beta chain) was retrieved from a study of T-cell reconstitution after alpha-beta-depleted transplantation in children. Findings and limits, study-wide: Expanded clones from the graft, numbering several hundred, reportedly supplied alpha-beta T cells about two months after transplant. By one year post-transplant, T-cell counts and diversity largely arose from T cells that were newly produced. Recipient T cells and thymic progenitors that survived were the source of the high TCRbeta diversity seen at day 60 in some patients.

As concerns this clonotype: Its specificity is unknown.

A library of TCRbeta sequences, prepared with unique molecular identifiers, was generated. One entry per CDR3 protein results from TCRdb running MiXCR on the PCR reads. This repertoire shows around 300,000 distinct CDR3 sequences, about a quarter found once; its top ten account for approximately 9.9%. CDR3 length: 15 amino acids. The V end lost 3 bases, the J end lost 0 bases, and 15 bases lay between the germline ends. CDR1 is DFQATT, CDR2 SNEGSKA, per germline (reference sequence). The starting material was PBMCs, mostly from graft donor cells, obtained 180 days after TCRalphabeta/CD19-depleted stem cell transplant. The TCR was taken from a male patient between 10 and 17 years old who had a stem cell transplant for acute lymphoblastic leukemia, so the T cells may come from the graft donor. The chain links TRBV20-1 to TRBJ2-7; D is possibly TRBD2 (6 bases). This CDR3 reads CSASSAGRSSYEQYF. CDR3 nucleotide sequence: TGCAGTGCTAGTTCTGCGGGAAGGAGCTCCTACGAGCAGTACTTC.